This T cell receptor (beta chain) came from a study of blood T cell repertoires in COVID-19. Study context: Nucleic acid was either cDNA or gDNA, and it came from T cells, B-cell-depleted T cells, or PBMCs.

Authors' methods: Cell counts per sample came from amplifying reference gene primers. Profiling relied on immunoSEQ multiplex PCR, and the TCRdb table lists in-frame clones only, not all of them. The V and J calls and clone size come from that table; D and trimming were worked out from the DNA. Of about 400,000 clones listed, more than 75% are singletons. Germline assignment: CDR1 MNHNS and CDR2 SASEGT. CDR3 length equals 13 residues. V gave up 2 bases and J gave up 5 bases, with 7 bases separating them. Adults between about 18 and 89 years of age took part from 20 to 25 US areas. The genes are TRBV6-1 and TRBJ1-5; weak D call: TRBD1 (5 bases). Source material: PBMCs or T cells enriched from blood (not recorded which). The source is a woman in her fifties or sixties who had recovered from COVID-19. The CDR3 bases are TGTGCCAGCAGTGAACCGGGGGATCAGCCCCAGCATTTT. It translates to CASSEPGDQPQHF.